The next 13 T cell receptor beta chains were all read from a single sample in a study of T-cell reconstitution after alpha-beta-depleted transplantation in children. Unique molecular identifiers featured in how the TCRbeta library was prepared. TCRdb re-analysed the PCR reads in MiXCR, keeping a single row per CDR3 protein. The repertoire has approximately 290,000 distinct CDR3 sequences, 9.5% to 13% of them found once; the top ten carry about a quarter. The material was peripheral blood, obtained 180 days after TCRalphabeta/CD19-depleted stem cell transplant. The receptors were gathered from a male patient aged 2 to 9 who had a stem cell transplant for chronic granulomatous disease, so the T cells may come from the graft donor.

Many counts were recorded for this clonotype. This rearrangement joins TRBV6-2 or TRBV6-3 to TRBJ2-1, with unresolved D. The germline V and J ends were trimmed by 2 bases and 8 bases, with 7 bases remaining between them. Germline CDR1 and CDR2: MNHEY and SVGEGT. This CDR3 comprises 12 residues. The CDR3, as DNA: TGTGCCAGCAGTTACCACAAGGATGAGCAGTTCTTC. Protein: CASSYHKDEQFF.

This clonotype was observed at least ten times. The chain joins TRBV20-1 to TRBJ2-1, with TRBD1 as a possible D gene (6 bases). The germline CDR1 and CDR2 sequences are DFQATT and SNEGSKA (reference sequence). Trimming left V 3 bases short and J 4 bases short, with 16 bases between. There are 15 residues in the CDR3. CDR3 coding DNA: TGCAGTGCTAGTCGTTTGAGACAGGCATACAATGAGCAGTTCTTC. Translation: CSASRLRQAYNEQFF.

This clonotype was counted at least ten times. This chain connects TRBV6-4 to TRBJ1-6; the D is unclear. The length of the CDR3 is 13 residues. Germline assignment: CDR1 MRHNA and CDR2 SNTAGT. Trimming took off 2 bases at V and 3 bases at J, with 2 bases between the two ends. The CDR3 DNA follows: TGTGCCAGCAGTGACAACTATAATTCACCCCTCCACTTT. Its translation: CASSDNYNSPLHF.

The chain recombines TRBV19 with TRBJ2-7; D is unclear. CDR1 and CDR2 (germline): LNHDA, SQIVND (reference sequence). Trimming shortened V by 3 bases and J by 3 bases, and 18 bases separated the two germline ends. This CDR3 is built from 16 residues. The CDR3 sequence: CASSIAVGLRSYEQYF. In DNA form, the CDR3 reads TGTGCCAGTAGTATTGCTGTAGGGTTGAGAAGCTACGAGCAGTACTTC.

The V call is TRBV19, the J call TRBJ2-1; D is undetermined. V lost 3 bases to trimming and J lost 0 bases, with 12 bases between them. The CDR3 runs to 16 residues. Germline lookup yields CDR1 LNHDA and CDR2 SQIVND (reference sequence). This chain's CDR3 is CASSMIGLSSYNEQFF. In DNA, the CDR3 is TGTGCCAGTAGTATGATAGGGCTCTCCTCCTACAATGAGCAGTTCTTC.

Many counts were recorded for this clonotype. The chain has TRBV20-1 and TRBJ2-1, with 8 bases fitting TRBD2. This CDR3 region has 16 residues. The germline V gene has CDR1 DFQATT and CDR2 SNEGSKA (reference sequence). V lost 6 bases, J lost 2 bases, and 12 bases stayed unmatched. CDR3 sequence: CSARTLAGGTYNEQFF. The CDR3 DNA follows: TGCAGTGCCCGAACCCTGGCGGGGGGCACCTACAATGAGCAGTTCTTC.

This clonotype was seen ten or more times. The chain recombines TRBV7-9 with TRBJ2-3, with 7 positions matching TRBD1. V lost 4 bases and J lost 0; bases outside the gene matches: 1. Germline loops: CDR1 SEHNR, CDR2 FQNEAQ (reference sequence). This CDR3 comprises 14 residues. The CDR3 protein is CASSWDRSTDTQYF. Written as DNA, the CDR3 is TGTGCCAGCAGCTGGGACAGAAGCACAGATACGCAGTATTTT.

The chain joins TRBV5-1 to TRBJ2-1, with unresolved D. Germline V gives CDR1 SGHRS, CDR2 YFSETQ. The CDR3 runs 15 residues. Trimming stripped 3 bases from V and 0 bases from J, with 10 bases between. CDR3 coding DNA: TGCGCCAGCAGCTGTGACTCAAGCTCCTACAATGAGCAGTTCTTC. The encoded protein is CASSCDSSSYNEQFF.

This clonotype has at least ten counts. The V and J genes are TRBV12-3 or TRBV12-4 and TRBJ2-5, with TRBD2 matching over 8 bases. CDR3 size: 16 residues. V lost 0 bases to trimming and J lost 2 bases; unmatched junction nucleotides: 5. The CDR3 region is CASSLALAETQETQYF. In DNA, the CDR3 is TGTGCCAGCAGTTTAGCACTAGCGGAAACACAAGAGACCCAGTACTTC.

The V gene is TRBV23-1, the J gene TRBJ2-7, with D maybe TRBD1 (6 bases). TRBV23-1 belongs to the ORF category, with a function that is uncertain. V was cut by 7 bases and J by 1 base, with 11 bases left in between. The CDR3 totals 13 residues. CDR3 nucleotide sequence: TGCGCCAGCACGTGGACAGTTTCCTACGAGCAGTACTTC. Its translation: CASTWTVSYEQYF.

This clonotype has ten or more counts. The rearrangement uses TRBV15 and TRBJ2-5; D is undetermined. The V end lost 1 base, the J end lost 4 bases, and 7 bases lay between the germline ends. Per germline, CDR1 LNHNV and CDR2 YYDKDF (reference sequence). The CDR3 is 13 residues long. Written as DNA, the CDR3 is TGTGCCACCAGCAGAGCCCTCTTAGAGACCCAGTACTTC. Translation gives CATSRALLETQYF.

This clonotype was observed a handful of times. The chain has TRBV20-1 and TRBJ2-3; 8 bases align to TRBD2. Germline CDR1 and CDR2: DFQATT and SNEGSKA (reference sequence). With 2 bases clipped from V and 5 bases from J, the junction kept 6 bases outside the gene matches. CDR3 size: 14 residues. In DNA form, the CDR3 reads TGCAGTGCTAGATCGGGGGGGGCTGGAGATACGCAGTATTTT. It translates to CSARSGGAGDTQYF.

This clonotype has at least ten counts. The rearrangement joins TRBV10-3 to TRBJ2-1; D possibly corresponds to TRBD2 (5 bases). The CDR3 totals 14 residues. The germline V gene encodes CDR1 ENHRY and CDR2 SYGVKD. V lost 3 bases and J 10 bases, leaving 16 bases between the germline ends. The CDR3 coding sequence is TGTGCCATCAGTGACCCTTGGACTGGAAAGGAGCAGTTCTTC. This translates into CAISDPWTGKEQFF.